Reported below is one T cell receptor (beta chain). As yet, its antigen is unknown. TCRdb ran MiXCR on the RT-PCR reads and lists one entry per CDR3 protein. The profile shows about half a million distinct CDR3 sequences, about a tenth of them singletons. The sample comes from a study of response to subunit inactivated influenza vaccine. Findings and caveats of the study: The authors offered the suggestion that each seasonal influenza vaccination recruits few new T cells.

The CDR3 runs 14 residues. The germline V gene has CDR1 KGHSH and CDR2 LQKENI. Trimming stripped 2 bases from V and 4 bases from J, with 10 bases between. This rearrangement joins TRBV18 to TRBJ2-3; the D is unclear. Sequencing was performed on PBMCs from blood, taken 40 to 50 days after vaccination. The TCR was taken from a man aged 50-60 years who received an inactivated influenza vaccine. CDR3 in amino acids: CASSPGTRADTQYF. CDR3 DNA: TGTGCCAGCTCACCAGGAACTCGGGCAGATACGCAGTATTTT.